This T cell receptor beta chain stems from a study of T cells after yellow fever vaccination. Study context: Any fraction with a low cell number was prepared using SMART-Seq v4 Ultra Low Input. Overall study results and limits: Repertoires sorted by FACS could include abundant clonotypes that are contaminants from the bulk population. Most primary-vaccination clones recurred post-booster (roughly 96% CD4, just over 85% CD8).

This CDR3 comprises 14 residues. Germline V gene lookup returns CDR1 MNHEY and CDR2 SVGEGT. Trimming took 5 bases from V and 7 from J, leaving 18 bases between them. This clonotype appeared a few times. Its antigen is unidentified. TCRdb itself ran the 5' RACE reads through MiXCR, one entry per CDR3 protein. The sample shows more than 250,000 distinct CDR3 sequences, 6.8% of them seen only once. The chain recombines TRBV6-2 or TRBV6-3 with TRBJ2-7; D unresolved. Sequencing used PBMCs, obtained about 49 days after the first yellow fever vaccination. The receptor comes from a man aged 18-30 years who received the YFV17D yellow fever vaccine. The CDR3 region is CASSDKPRLGEQYV. The CDR3, as DNA: TGTGCCAGCAGTGACAAACCCCGTCTGGGGGAGCAGTACGTC.